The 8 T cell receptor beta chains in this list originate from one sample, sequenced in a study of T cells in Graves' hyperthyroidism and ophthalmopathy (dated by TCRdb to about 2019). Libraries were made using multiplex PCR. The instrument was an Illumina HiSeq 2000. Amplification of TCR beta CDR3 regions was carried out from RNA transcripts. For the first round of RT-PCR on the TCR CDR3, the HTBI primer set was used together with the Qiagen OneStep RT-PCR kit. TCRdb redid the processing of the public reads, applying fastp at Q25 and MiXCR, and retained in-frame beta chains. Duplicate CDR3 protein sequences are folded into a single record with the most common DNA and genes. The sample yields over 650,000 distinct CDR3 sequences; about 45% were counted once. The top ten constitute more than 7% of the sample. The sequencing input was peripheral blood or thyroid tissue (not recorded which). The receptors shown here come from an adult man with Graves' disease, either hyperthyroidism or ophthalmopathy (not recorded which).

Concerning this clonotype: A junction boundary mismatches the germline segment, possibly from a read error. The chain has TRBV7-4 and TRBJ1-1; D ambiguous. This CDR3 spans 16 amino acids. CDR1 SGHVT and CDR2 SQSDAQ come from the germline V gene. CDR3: CASSQTLGLLNTEAFF. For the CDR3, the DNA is TGCGCCAGCAGCCAAACCCTCGGACTGCTGAACACTGAAGCTTTCTTT. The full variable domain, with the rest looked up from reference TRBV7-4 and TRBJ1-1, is GAGVSQSPRYKVAKRGRDVALRCDSISGHVTLYWYRQTLGQGSEVLTYSQSDAQRDKSGRPSGRFSAERPERSVSTLKIQRTEQGDSAVYLCASSQTLGLLNTEAFFGQGTRLTVV.

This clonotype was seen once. CDR3 loop: CASSLRTGVLNTEAFF. In DNA, the CDR3 is TGTGCCAGCAGTTTGAGGACAGGGGTTTTGAACACTGAAGCTTTCTTT. The chain is built from TRBV12-3 or TRBV12-4 and TRBJ1-1, with 9 bases fitting TRBD1. The CDR3 is 16 residues long. Trimming at V came to 3 bases and at J to 0 bases, leaving 5 bases not matched to a gene.

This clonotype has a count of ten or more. CDR3 protein: CATSDSPGQGGKGYTF. The CDR3 DNA follows: TGTGCCACCAGTGATTCACCGGGACAGGGTGGTAAGGGCTACACCTTC. The chain couples TRBV24-1 to TRBJ1-2; TRBD1 matches at 9 bases. The germline gives CDR1 KGHDR, CDR2 SFDVKD. The length of the CDR3 is 16 residues. The V segment lost 2 bases and the J segment 8 bases; nucleotides outside the gene matches: 11.

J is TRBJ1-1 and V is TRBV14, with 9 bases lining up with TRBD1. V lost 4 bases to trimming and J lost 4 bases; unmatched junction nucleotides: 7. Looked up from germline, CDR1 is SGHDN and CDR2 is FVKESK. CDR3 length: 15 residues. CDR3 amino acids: CASSPPGQGGTEAFF. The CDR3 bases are TGTGCCAGCAGCCCTCCGGGACAGGGAGGCACTGAAGCTTTCTTT.

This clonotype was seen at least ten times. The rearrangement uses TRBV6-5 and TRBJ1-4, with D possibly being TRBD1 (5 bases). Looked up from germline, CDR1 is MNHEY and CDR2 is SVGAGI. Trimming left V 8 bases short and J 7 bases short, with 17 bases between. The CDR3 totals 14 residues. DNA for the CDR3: TGTGCCAGCCATGGGGCAGGGAGTGGTGAAAAACTGTTTTTT. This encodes CASHGAGSGEKLFF.

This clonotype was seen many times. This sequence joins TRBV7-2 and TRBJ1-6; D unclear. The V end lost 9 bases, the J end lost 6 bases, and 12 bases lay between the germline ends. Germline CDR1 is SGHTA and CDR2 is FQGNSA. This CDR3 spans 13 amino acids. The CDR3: CASGVGPNSPLHF. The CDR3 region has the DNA TGTGCCAGTGGGGTCGGCCCTAATTCACCCCTCCACTTT.

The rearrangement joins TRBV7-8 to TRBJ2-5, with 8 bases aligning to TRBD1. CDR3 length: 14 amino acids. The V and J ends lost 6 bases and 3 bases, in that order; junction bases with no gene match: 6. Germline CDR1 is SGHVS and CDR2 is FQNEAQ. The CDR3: CASSSTGAEETQYF. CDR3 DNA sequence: TGTGCCAGCAGTTCGACAGGGGCGGAAGAGACCCAGTACTTC.

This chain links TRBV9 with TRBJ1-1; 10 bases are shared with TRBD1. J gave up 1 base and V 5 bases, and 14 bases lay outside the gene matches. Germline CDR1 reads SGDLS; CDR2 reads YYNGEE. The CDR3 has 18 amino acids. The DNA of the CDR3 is TGTGCCAGCAGTTCTACCCTCTCCAGGACAGGGGGGAACACTGAAGCTTTCTTT. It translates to CASSSTLSRTGGNTEAFF.